One and the same sample provided the 16 T cell receptor beta chains below, sequenced in a study of regulatory T cells in long-lasting Graves disease. Construction of TCR beta libraries relied on iRepertoire HTBI primers and on Arm-PCR targeting CDR3 regions. TCRdb passed the multiplex PCR reads through MiXCR, listing each CDR3 protein once. This repertoire shows some 370,000 distinct CDR3 sequences, around 23% found once; its top ten account for approximately 30%. Time point noted: persistent/refractory GD, antithyroid drugs over 5 years with positive TRAb. The TCR library used RNA extracted from PBMCs. Sequencing was performed on peripheral blood mononuclear cells (PBMCs), taken when the disease was refractory, from a patient treated with antithyroid drugs. The receptors stem from a woman between 40 and 50 years old with Graves disease.

The chain carries TRBV4-1 and TRBJ2-3, with D uncertain. Germline V gene lookup returns CDR1 MGHRA and CDR2 YSYEKL. The V end was cut by 0 bases, the J end by 0 bases, with 7 bases between. The CDR3 spans 15 residues. CDR3 DNA sequence: TGCGCCAGCAGCCAAGATCTGGCTAGCACAGATACGCAGTATTTT. Protein: CASSQDLASTDTQYF.

This clonotype showed up many times. This chain uses TRBV2 with TRBJ2-7; weak D call: TRBD1 (6 bases). Germline V gives CDR1 SNHLY, CDR2 FYNNEI. V was pared by 6 bases and J by 7 bases, with 31 bases between. This CDR3 region has 18 residues. The CDR3 DNA reads as TGTGCCAGCAGGGGGGACATCTTTCAACGTACCTACCCCGGGGAGCAGTACTTC. Translating it yields CASRGDIFQRTYPGEQYF.

Worth noting for this clonotype: At one end the junction does not follow the germline gene, possibly because of a read error. V usage is TRBV6-5 and J usage is TRBJ1-5, with D possibly being TRBD1 (6 bases). CDR1 is MNHEY and CDR2 is SVGAGI in the germline V gene. The CDR3 has 14 amino acids. The CDR3 protein is CASSYSGDNQHQHF. The CDR3 bases are TGTGCCAGCAGTTACTCAGGGGACAATCAGCACCAGCATTTT.

Concerning this clonotype itself: A read error is likely here: a far larger clone is one base away. The chain combines TRBV6-2 or TRBV6-3 with TRBJ1-5, with 9 bases that match TRBD1. The CDR3 consists of 15 residues. Germline CDR1 and CDR2: MNHEY and SVGEGT. CDR3 sequence reads: CASNPGTGNNQSQHF. The CDR3 DNA follows: TGTGCCAGCAACCCCGGGACAGGGAACAATCAGTCCCAGCATTTT.

In this sample, this clonotype turned up a few times. The chain uses TRBV19 and TRBJ2-7; D is unresolved. This CDR3 comprises 13 residues. CDR1 and CDR2 (germline): LNHDA, SQIVND (reference sequence). V lost 1 base to trimming and J lost 3 bases, with 7 bases between them. For the CDR3, the DNA is TGTGCCAGTAGTATAGCTCAAAACTACGAGCAGTACTTC. Its translation: CASSIAQNYEQYF.

This clonotype was observed at least ten times. This chain uses TRBV28 with TRBJ1-6, with D possibly being TRBD1 (5 bases). The CDR3 covers 15 residues. Trimming removed 6 bases from V and 6 bases from J, with 15 bases in between. CDR1 and CDR2 (germline): MDHEN, SYDVKM. CDR3 amino acids: CASSTLLGGNSPLHF. CDR3 bases: TGTGCCAGCAGCACATTGCTGGGGGGTAATTCACCCCTCCACTTT.

V and J are TRBV7-8 and TRBJ2-7, with TRBD2 matching 8 bases. Germline V gives CDR1 SGHVS, CDR2 FQNEAQ. CDR3 length: 18 residues. J lost 0 bases, V lost 1 base, and 11 bases had no gene match. CDR3 DNA: TGTGCCAGCAGCTTAGATCTAGCGGGTAATACCGGCTCCTACGAGCAGTACTTC. Its protein product is CASSLDLAGNTGSYEQYF.

This clonotype was seen a handful of times. The V call is TRBV2, the J call TRBJ1-2; D may be TRBD1 (5 bases). Trimming left V 0 bases short and J 3 bases short, with 11 bases between. Germline-derived CDR1 and CDR2 are SNHLY and FYNNEI. The CDR3 runs 15 residues. The CDR3 protein is CASSEASGFYYGYTF. For the CDR3, the DNA is TGTGCCAGCAGTGAAGCGTCAGGGTTCTACTATGGCTACACCTTC. Using reference TRBV2 and TRBJ1-2 for the parts outside the CDR3, the full variable domain is EPEVTQTPSHQVTQMGQEVILRCVPISNHLYFYWYRQILGQKVEFLVSFYNNEISEKSEIFDDQFSVERPDGSNFTLKIRSTKLEDSAMYFCASSEASGFYYGYTFGSGTRLTVV.

Many counts were recorded for this clonotype. This rearrangement joins TRBV5-1 to TRBJ2-5; D is possibly TRBD1 (6 bases). CDR3 length: 16 amino acids. V shed 4 bases and J shed 5 bases, with 21 bases lying between them. The germline V gene has CDR1 SGHRS and CDR2 YFSETQ. The CDR3 loop is CASSLGTPVQGETQYF. In DNA form, the CDR3 reads TGCGCCAGCAGCCTTGGTACTCCCGTTCAGGGGGAGACCCAGTACTTC.

This clonotype was observed a handful of times. This chain uses TRBV7-9 with TRBJ2-7; 12 bases line up with TRBD2. CDR1 is SEHNR, CDR2 FQNEAQ, per germline (reference sequence). With 4 bases clipped from V and 7 bases from J, the junction kept 11 bases outside the gene matches. The CDR3 is made up of 16 amino acids. The CDR3 loop is CASSSSTSGRLREQYF. CDR3 bases: TGTGCCAGCAGCTCATCGACTAGCGGGAGATTAAGGGAGCAGTACTTC.

The table lists this clonotype with many counts. The rearrangement links TRBV28 to TRBJ1-5; D is uncertain. The V end lost 2 bases, the J end lost 4 bases, and 12 bases lay between the germline ends. Germline assignment: CDR1 MDHEN and CDR2 SYDVKM. The CDR3 spans 15 residues. CDR3 DNA: TGTGCCAGCAGTTTAATACGCTCCGGTAATCAGCCCCAGCATTTT. This sequence encodes CASSLIRSGNQPQHF.

This chain joins TRBV11-2 and TRBJ2-1; D is unresolved. The CDR3 has 12 residues. Germline V gene data show CDR1 as SGHAT and CDR2 as FQNNGV. With 3 bases removed from V and 8 bases from J, the gap between germline ends came to 8 bases. CDR3 protein: CASSLRHHEQFF. In nucleotides, the CDR3 is TGTGCCAGCAGCTTGAGACATCATGAGCAGTTCTTC.

This clonotype was observed a handful of times. The CDR3 spells CASSPWTGETQYF. The CDR3 bases are TGTGCCAGCAGTCCCTGGACAGGGGAGACCCAGTACTTC. The chain joins TRBV7-9 to TRBJ2-5; 8 bases are shared with TRBD1. Germline assignment: CDR1 SEHNR and CDR2 FQNEAQ (reference sequence). V lost 6 bases, J lost 5 bases, and 5 bases stayed unmatched. CDR3 length: 13 residues.

This clonotype has just a few counts. The J gene is TRBJ1-2, the V gene TRBV5-5; TRBD1 matches 10 bases. Trimming removed 5 bases from V and 2 bases from J; junction bases left unmatched: 6. The CDR3 runs 15 residues. Germline-derived CDR1 and CDR2 are SGHKS and YYEKEE (reference sequence). The CDR3 nucleotides are TGTGCCAGCAGGAGACCGGGACAGGGGAACTATGGCTACACCTTC. Protein sequence: CASRRPGQGNYGYTF.

Here the CDR3 DNA reads TGTGCCAGCAGGCCCCACGTAGGGACAGGGAACCCCCTGGTCGAGCAGTACTTC. This translates into CASRPHVGTGNPLVEQYF. The rearrangement links TRBV28 to TRBJ2-7, with TRBD1 matching 9 bases. The junction had 21 bases not matched to a gene; V was cut back by 6 bases and J by 6 bases. This CDR3 contains 18 residues. Germline CDR1 MDHEN, CDR2 SYDVKM.

This clonotype was detected many times. V gene TRBV2 combines with J gene TRBJ2-5; no clear D gene. The CDR3 runs 11 residues. CDR1 and CDR2 (germline): SNHLY, FYNNEI. With 8 bases removed from V and 2 bases from J, the gap between germline ends came to 6 bases. CDR3 in DNA: TGTGCCAGCGGACGGCAAGAGACCCAGTACTTC. Translated: CASGRQETQYF.